This TCR beta chain comes out of a study of PD-1 blockade in classical Hodgkin lymphoma. Study-wide findings and caveats: There was a significant rise in CD4+ TCR diversity by C4D1, with no such rise for CD8+. Complete responders possessed baseline diversity comparable to newly diagnosed patients. Before treatment, TCR diversity in newly diagnosed patients was reportedly lower than in healthy donors. Individuals initiating nivolumab under 1 year after ASCT were excluded.

Sequencing was performed with immunoSEQ multiplex PCR; in TCRdb, only in-frame clones are kept and a portion is missing. The table has roughly 12,000 clones, under 85% seen once; the top ten hold roughly 25%. All trial patients relapsed after autologous stem cell transplantation. The CD8+ T cells came from thawed PBMCs through magnetic negative selection. CDR3 length: 12 residues. Per germline, CDR1 SEHNR and CDR2 FQNEAQ (reference sequence). V was pared by 6 bases and J by 8 bases, with 11 bases between. About this clone itself: Its antigen is not known.

The sequences come from CD8+ T cells from blood, collected at baseline. The source of this sequence is a human donor with classical Hodgkin lymphoma. V usage is TRBV7-9 and J usage is TRBJ1-3; D unclear. The CDR3 reads CASSKGGYTIYF. The CDR3 region has the DNA TGTGCCAGCAGTAAAGGAGGATACACCATATATTTT.